A selection of T cell receptor beta chains follows, all from one sample in a study of cytomegalovirus exposure and HLA in healthy donors. Produced via immunoSEQ multiplex PCR; TCRdb's table is partial and in-frame only. This sample has 100,000 to 150,000 clones, with roughly 82% found just once. Material: PBMCs. The receptors were gathered from a woman aged 55 to 70 in good health and CMV-seropositive. Each CDR3 is given with its conserved first and last residue. Each record gives: clone size, J gene, D gene, V gene, CDR3 protein, CDR3 DNA. The D gene is left open where the match is weak. Not every row has a clone size; where given, it reads once, few, many or a size class.

clone size: once
J gene: TRBJ1-2
D gene: -
V gene: TRBV5-4
CDR3 protein: CASSPSLVNYGYTF
CDR3 DNA: TGTGCCAGCAGCCCATCGTTAGTTAACTATGGCTACACCTTC

clone size: -
J gene: TRBJ1-4
D gene: -
V gene: TRBV7-2
CDR3 protein: CASSLNRDEKLFF
CDR3 DNA: TGTGCCAGCAGCTTAAACAGGGATGAAAAACTGTTTTTT

clone size: -
J gene: TRBJ2-3
D gene: -
V gene: TRBV11-2
CDR3 protein: CASSLDISDTQYF
CDR3 DNA: TGTGCCAGCAGCTTAGATATCTCAGATACGCAGTATTTT

clone size: once
J gene: TRBJ1-2
D gene: TRBD1
V gene: TRBV6-5
CDR3 protein: CASSPDRGRGYTF
CDR3 DNA: TGTGCCAGCAGCCCTGACAGGGGACGAGGCTACACCTTC

clone size: -
J gene: TRBJ1-1
D gene: -
V gene: TRBV27
CDR3 protein: CASSQGRNTEAFF
CDR3 DNA: TGTGCCAGCAGTCAGGGGCGGAACACTGAAGCTTTCTTT

clone size: few
J gene: TRBJ2-1
D gene: TRBD2
V gene: TRBV6-4
CDR3 protein: CASRLAGGVHNEQFF
CDR3 DNA: TGTGCCAGCCGGCTAGCGGGAGGGGTCCACAATGAGCAGTTCTTC

clone size: -
J gene: TRBJ1-1
D gene: TRBD1
V gene: TRBV5-1
CDR3 protein: CASRPTGGTEAFF
CDR3 DNA: TGCGCCAGCAGGCCGACAGGGGGCACTGAAGCTTTCTTT

clone size: -
J gene: TRBJ2-7
D gene: -
V gene: TRBV9
CDR3 protein: CASSVGGGDGYEQYF
CDR3 DNA: TGTGCCAGCAGCGTAGGTGGCGGGGATGGCTACGAGCAGTACTTC

clone size: -
J gene: TRBJ1-2
D gene: TRBD1
V gene: TRBV5-4
CDR3 protein: CASSFRDRTYGYTF
CDR3 DNA: TGTGCCAGCAGCTTCCGGGACAGGACCTATGGCTACACCTTC

clone size: -
J gene: TRBJ1-3
D gene: -
V gene: TRBV7-9
CDR3 protein: CASSLRGTDSGNTIYF
CDR3 DNA: TGTGCCAGCAGCTTAAGGGGGACGGACTCTGGAAACACCATATATTTT

clone size: -
J gene: TRBJ2-3
D gene: -
V gene: TRBV7-9
CDR3 protein: CASSLVSLGDTQYF
CDR3 DNA: TGTGCCAGCAGCTTAGTGTCGCTAGGAGATACGCAGTATTTT

clone size: -
J gene: TRBJ2-7
D gene: TRBD2
V gene: TRBV15
CDR3 protein: CATSTRLAGGYEQYF
CDR3 DNA: TGTGCCACCAGCACACGACTAGCGGGAGGCTACGAGCAGTACTTC

clone size: -
J gene: TRBJ2-6
D gene: TRBD1
V gene: TRBV30
CDR3 protein: CAWRTTGRVNGANVLTF
CDR3 DNA: TGTGCCTGGAGAACGACAGGGCGGGTGAACGGGGCCAACGTCCTGACTTTC

clone size: -
J gene: TRBJ1-1
D gene: -
V gene: TRBV29-1
CDR3 protein: CSVGQLGTLRNTEAFF
CDR3 DNA: TGCAGCGTTGGTCAACTCGGGACACTTCGAAACACTGAAGCTTTCTTT

clone size: once
J gene: TRBJ2-7
D gene: -
V gene: TRBV7-6
CDR3 protein: CASTPRGVSYEQYF
CDR3 DNA: TGTGCCAGCACCCCCAGGGGGGTTTCCTACGAGCAGTACTTC

clone size: -
J gene: TRBJ2-7
D gene: TRBD1
V gene: TRBV18
CDR3 protein: CASSPPGTGTYEQYF
CDR3 DNA: TGTGCCAGCTCACCACCCGGGACAGGGACCTACGAGCAGTACTTC

clone size: few
J gene: TRBJ2-7
D gene: TRBD1
V gene: TRBV19
CDR3 protein: CASSAVQGYYEQYF
CDR3 DNA: TGTGCCAGTAGTGCGGTACAGGGGTACTACGAGCAGTACTTC

clone size: -
J gene: TRBJ2-2
D gene: -
V gene: TRBV5-6
CDR3 protein: CASSSTTGELFF
CDR3 DNA: TGTGCCAGCAGCTCAACGACAGGGGAGCTGTTTTTT

clone size: -
J gene: TRBJ1-5
D gene: -
V gene: TRBV27
CDR3 protein: CASTLIGGSNQPQHF
CDR3 DNA: TGTGCCAGCACCTTAATCGGGGGGTCGAATCAGCCCCAGCATTTT

clone size: -
J gene: TRBJ2-7
D gene: TRBD1
V gene: TRBV6-5
CDR3 protein: CASRDRGEISYEQYF
CDR3 DNA: TGTGCCAGCAGGGACAGGGGTGAGATCTCCTACGAGCAGTACTTC

clone size: -
J gene: TRBJ2-5
D gene: TRBD1
V gene: TRBV6-1
CDR3 protein: CASSSGQQETQYF
CDR3 DNA: TGTGCCAGCAGTTCGGGACAGCAAGAGACCCAGTACTTC

clone size: -
J gene: TRBJ2-5
D gene: TRBD1
V gene: TRBV5-4
CDR3 protein: CASSVGDRGGRETQYF
CDR3 DNA: TGTGCCAGCAGCGTTGGAGACAGGGGAGGACGCGAGACCCAGTACTTC

clone size: -
J gene: TRBJ2-1
D gene: TRBD2
V gene: TRBV5-4
CDR3 protein: CASSTSGNSYNEQFF
CDR3 DNA: TGTGCCAGCAGCACTAGCGGGAATTCCTACAATGAGCAGTTCTTC

clone size: -
J gene: TRBJ2-1
D gene: TRBD2
V gene: TRBV2
CDR3 protein: CADGTSGLNEQFF
CDR3 DNA: TGTGCCGACGGGACTAGCGGGCTGAATGAGCAGTTCTTC

clone size: -
J gene: TRBJ1-5
D gene: TRBD1
V gene: TRBV4-1
CDR3 protein: CASSQDRGVGNQPQHF
CDR3 DNA: TGCGCCAGCAGCCAGGACAGGGGGGTTGGCAATCAGCCCCAGCATTTT

clone size: few
J gene: TRBJ1-6
D gene: -
V gene: TRBV30
CDR3 protein: CAWTVNSPGDSPLHF
CDR3 DNA: TGTGCCTGGACCGTAAATTCCCCCGGGGATTCACCCCTCCACTTT

clone size: -
J gene: TRBJ2-7
D gene: -
V gene: TRBV2
CDR3 protein: CASTPDRTLREQYF
CDR3 DNA: TGTGCCAGCACCCCTGACAGGACATTACGGGAGCAGTACTTC

clone size: -
J gene: TRBJ1-2
D gene: TRBD1
V gene: TRBV6-6
CDR3 protein: CASSYGGQGAFDGYTF
CDR3 DNA: TGTGCCAGCAGTTACGGGGGACAGGGAGCTTTTGATGGCTACACCTTC

clone size: few
J gene: TRBJ2-7
D gene: -
V gene: TRBV29-1
CDR3 protein: CSVEVFRGYEQYF
CDR3 DNA: TGCAGCGTTGAGGTCTTTCGGGGATACGAGCAGTACTTC

clone size: -
J gene: TRBJ2-3
D gene: -
V gene: TRBV30
CDR3 protein: CAWRDRQWSGRTQYF
CDR3 DNA: TGTGCCTGGAGGGACCGACAGTGGTCAGGTAGGACGCAGTATTTT

clone size: once
J gene: TRBJ2-1
D gene: -
V gene: TRBV5-4
CDR3 protein: CASSLGGTLTYNEQFF
CDR3 DNA: TGTGCCAGCAGCTTGGGGGGGACACTGACTTACAATGAGCAGTTCTTC

clone size: -
J gene: TRBJ1-2
D gene: -
V gene: TRBV2
CDR3 protein: CASSDEGAYSGYTF
CDR3 DNA: TGTGCCAGCAGTGACGAAGGGGCTTATAGTGGCTACACCTTC

clone size: few
J gene: TRBJ2-3
D gene: TRBD2
V gene: TRBV9
CDR3 protein: CASSVGVPTSGVTDTQYF
CDR3 DNA: TGTGCCAGCAGCGTGGGCGTCCCGACTAGCGGGGTTACAGATACGCAGTATTTT

clone size: once
J gene: TRBJ2-1
D gene: -
V gene: TRBV4-3
CDR3 protein: CASSQEATGTYNEQFF
CDR3 DNA: TGCGCCAGCAGCCAAGAGGCGACAGGAACCTACAATGAGCAGTTCTTC

clone size: -
J gene: TRBJ1-5
D gene: -
V gene: TRBV19
CDR3 protein: CASTQGQFNQPQHF
CDR3 DNA: TGTGCCAGTACCCAAGGACAGTTCAATCAGCCCCAGCATTTT

clone size: -
J gene: TRBJ2-3
D gene: -
V gene: TRBV14
CDR3 protein: CASSQDGVTQYF
CDR3 DNA: TGTGCCAGCAGCCAAGACGGTGTTACGCAGTATTTT

clone size: -
J gene: TRBJ1-1
D gene: TRBD1
V gene: TRBV19
CDR3 protein: CASSIQGARTEAFF
CDR3 DNA: TGTGCCAGTAGTATACAGGGGGCTAGGACTGAAGCCTTCTTT

clone size: -
J gene: TRBJ1-5
D gene: -
V gene: TRBV19
CDR3 protein: CASHTSGGVSNQPQHF
CDR3 DNA: TGTGCCAGTCACACTTCGGGAGGGGTGAGCAATCAGCCCCAGCATTTT